This T cell receptor (beta chain) derives from a study of blood T cell repertoires in COVID-19. Study in general: COVID-19 samples, acute and convalescent, were from the United States, Italy and Spain. Sources were T cells, B-cell-depleted T cells, or PBMCs; the material itself was cDNA or gDNA.

Seattle enrolled patients during active infection and tracked them longitudinally. From germline, CDR1 is LNHDA and CDR2 SQIVND (reference sequence). The CDR3 loop spans 14 amino acids. V dropped 9 bases and J dropped 3 bases, with 17 bases sitting between them. In the original analysis: Estimation of nucleated cell counts was performed using reference gene primer amplification. Assay used: immunoSEQ multiplex PCR; TCRdb lists only in-frame clones, some missing. The V and J calls and clone size come from that table; D and trimming were worked out from the DNA. The sample lists about 17,000 clones, around 77% occurring once. This clone was seen a few times.

This clonotype originated in an older man with COVID-19, enrolled during active disease. Sequences were obtained from peripheral blood. The V call is TRBV19, the J call TRBJ1-1; D possibly corresponds to TRBD1 (6 bases). The CDR3 here is CASRPPPGDTEAFF. The CDR3 nucleotides are TGTGCCAGCCGACCTCCGCCAGGGGACACTGAAGCTTTCTTT.